The T cell receptor beta chain described here comes from a study of molecular identifiers for immune sequencing clone quantification. General study points: Clones exceeding 20 RNA copies carried over 99% of effector molecules but under 1% of naive-cell molecules. Investigators reportedly could detect spiked Jurkat TCR RNA from one cell among about a million naive cells.

Worth noting for this clonotype: Its antigen is unknown.

Previously published methods and listed TCR primers were used for the bulk TCR libraries. One entry per CDR3 protein, called by TCRdb with MiXCR from the PCR reads. The sample lists approximately 680,000 distinct CDR3 sequences; around 25% were seen once. With 10%, 30% or 50% of RNA, about 17,000 to 1,100,000 naive CD8 T cells were sequenced. The receptor comes from a human donor in good health. Some libraries in this study had Jurkat cell RNA spiked in. Sequences were obtained from naive CD8+ T cells from blood, with Jurkat cell RNA spiked in. As for subset: FACS-sorted CD8+CD4-CCR7+CD45RA+ naive T cells.

The DNA of the CDR3 is TGTGCCAGCAGCCGCAGGGGCGGGAACGAGCAGTACTTC. It encodes CASSRRGGNEQYF. The rearrangement links TRBV7-9 to TRBJ2-7; either TRBD1 or TRBD2 may fit D (6 bases each). Germline V gene lookup returns CDR1 SEHNR and CDR2 FQNEAQ (reference sequence). Trimming cost V 5 bases and J 5 bases, with 13 bases left between them. The CDR3 extends over 13 amino acids.